The clone carrying this T cell receptor (beta chain) was recorded many times. The antigen remains unidentified. This entry comes from a study of naive and memory T cell subsets. Overall study findings and caveats: Activation and differentiation may alter RNA-based TCR counts. Especially in CD8 cells, naive repertoires contained a few larger clonotypes, possibly CD45RA-re-expressing memory cells.

Two oligonucleotides, mixed equimolar, formed the beta constant-region primer covering TRBC1 and TRBC2. Ligated cDNA was amplified by four rounds of PCR with nested alpha and beta constant-region primers and SP2. TCRdb used MiXCR to reprocess the UMI-ligation and nested PCR reads, holding one entry per CDR3 protein. The table records about 90,000 distinct CDR3 sequences, over 9% of them present only once. The sequence was obtained from a human donor in good health. Sequencing was carried out using naive CD4+ T cells from blood.

The DNA for the CDR3 is TGTGCCAGCAGCTTCGGGCTAGCGGGGAGCTCCTACGAGCAGTACTTC. It translates to CASSFGLAGSSYEQYF. J is TRBJ2-7 and V is TRBV7-6; 9 bases align to TRBD2. The V gene end was trimmed by 3 bases and the J gene end by 0 bases; junction bases not matched to a gene: 6. Germline CDR1 SGHVS, CDR2 FNYEAQ. The CDR3 loop spans 16 amino acids.